The rows below give T cell receptor beta chains drawn from one sample of a study of chemoradiotherapy in HPV16-positive cancers. The assay was immunoSEQ multiplex PCR, and TCRdb's table has in-frame clones only and misses some. Seen here are around 11,000 clones, 65% to 70% observed once, and the top ten hold roughly an eighth. Collection took place from a patient who underwent chemoradiotherapy. Every receptor here comes from a human donor with HPV-associated anogenital cancer. CDR3s include the opening cysteine and the closing phenylalanine or tryptophan. The D gene is left open where the match is weak. Size tells how often a clone was seen (once, few, many) or the class of an expanded clone, and some rows leave it out.

v_call: TRBV5-1
cdr3_length: 15
clone_size: .
j_call: TRBJ1-3
d_call: .
cdr3_aa: CASSLDGNSGNTIYF
cdr3_nt: TGCGCCAGCAGCCTGGACGGGAACTCTGGAAACACCATATATTTT

v_call: TRBV27
cdr3_length: 12
clone_size: .
j_call: TRBJ1-6
d_call: .
cdr3_aa: CASSFNNSPLHF
cdr3_nt: TGTGCCAGCAGTTTCAATAATTCACCCCTCCACTTT

v_call: TRBV11-2
cdr3_length: 12
clone_size: once
j_call: TRBJ2-1
d_call: .
cdr3_aa: CASSLDAEGPFF
cdr3_nt: TGTGCCAGCAGCTTAGACGCAGAGGGGCCCTTCTTC

v_call: TRBV27
cdr3_length: 18
clone_size: .
j_call: TRBJ2-6
d_call: TRBD1
cdr3_aa: CASSSLTGKISGANVLTF
cdr3_nt: TGTGCCAGCAGTTCCCTGACAGGGAAGATCTCTGGGGCCAACGTCCTGACTTTC

v_call: TRBV7-7
cdr3_length: 14
clone_size: .
j_call: TRBJ2-1
d_call: TRBD2
cdr3_aa: CASSLSVTAGEQFF
cdr3_nt: TGTGCCAGCAGCTTATCTGTGACAGCGGGGGAGCAGTTCTTC

v_call: TRBV5-1
cdr3_length: 14
clone_size: .
j_call: TRBJ2-3
d_call: TRBD1
cdr3_aa: CASSPGQYTDTQYF
cdr3_nt: TGCGCCAGCAGCCCGGGACAGTACACAGATACGCAGTATTTT

v_call: TRBV4-3
cdr3_length: 14
clone_size: .
j_call: TRBJ2-2
d_call: .
cdr3_aa: CASSQDTNTGELFF
cdr3_nt: TGCGCCAGCAGCCAAGATACGAACACCGGGGAGCTGTTTTTT

v_call: TRBV7-9
cdr3_length: 14
clone_size: .
j_call: TRBJ2-3
d_call: .
cdr3_aa: CASRDYESTDTQYF
cdr3_nt: TGTGCCAGCAGGGACTACGAGAGCACAGATACGCAGTATTTT

v_call: TRBV27
cdr3_length: 13
clone_size: .
j_call: TRBJ2-5
d_call: .
cdr3_aa: CASSSLPPETQYF
cdr3_nt: TGTGCCAGCAGTTCTCTTCCCCCCGAGACCCAGTACTTC

v_call: TRBV5-1
cdr3_length: 16
clone_size: .
j_call: TRBJ2-3
d_call: TRBD2
cdr3_aa: CASSQISGSRTDTQYF
cdr3_nt: TGCGCCAGCAGTCAGATCAGCGGGAGCCGCACAGATACGCAGTATTTT

v_call: TRBV13
cdr3_length: 12
clone_size: few
j_call: TRBJ2-5
d_call: TRBD2
cdr3_aa: CASSRLAGAQYF
cdr3_nt: TGTGCCAGCAGTCGACTAGCGGGGGCCCAGTACTTC

v_call: TRBV6-6
cdr3_length: 15
clone_size: .
j_call: TRBJ2-2
d_call: TRBD1
cdr3_aa: CASRTGGSFAGELFF
cdr3_nt: TGTGCCAGCAGAACAGGGGGATCGTTCGCCGGGGAGCTGTTTTTT

v_call: TRBV25-1
cdr3_length: 14
clone_size: few
j_call: TRBJ1-6
d_call: .
cdr3_aa: CASSESDTNSPLHF
cdr3_nt: TGTGCCAGCAGTGAATCTGACACCAATTCACCCCTCCACTTT

v_call: TRBV2
cdr3_length: 16
clone_size: .
j_call: TRBJ1-5
d_call: TRBD1
cdr3_aa: CASSSRQGLTNQPQHF
cdr3_nt: TGTGCCAGCAGTTCTCGACAGGGGTTAACCAATCAGCCCCAGCATTTT

v_call: TRBV2
cdr3_length: 14
clone_size: few
j_call: TRBJ1-4
d_call: .
cdr3_aa: CASRGAKRSEKLFF
cdr3_nt: TGTGCCAGCAGGGGAGCAAAACGTTCGGAAAAACTGTTTTTT

v_call: TRBV28
cdr3_length: 11
clone_size: few
j_call: TRBJ1-1
d_call: .
cdr3_aa: CASSQTGSCFF
cdr3_nt: TGTGCCAGCAGCCAAACAGGGAGTTGTTTCTTT

v_call: TRBV5-8
cdr3_length: 14
clone_size: .
j_call: TRBJ1-5
d_call: .
cdr3_aa: CASSWDVTNQPQHF
cdr3_nt: TGTGCCAGCAGCTGGGACGTTACCAATCAGCCCCAGCATTTT

v_call: TRBV6-1
cdr3_length: 14
clone_size: .
j_call: TRBJ1-6
d_call: .
cdr3_aa: CASSSGPYNSPLHF
cdr3_nt: TGTGCCAGCAGCTCTGGCCCCTATAATTCACCCCTCCACTTT

v_call: TRBV4-1
cdr3_length: 16
clone_size: few
j_call: TRBJ2-1
d_call: .
cdr3_aa: CASSLSDSYSYNEQFF
cdr3_nt: TGCGCCAGCAGCCTGAGCGACTCCTACTCCTACAATGAGCAGTTCTTC

v_call: TRBV5-6
cdr3_length: 14
clone_size: .
j_call: TRBJ1-1
d_call: .
cdr3_aa: CASSWLSLNTEAFF
cdr3_nt: TGTGCCAGCAGCTGGTTAAGCCTGAACACTGAAGCTTTCTTT

v_call: TRBV5-1
cdr3_length: 16
clone_size: .
j_call: TRBJ2-3
d_call: TRBD1
cdr3_aa: CASSKRQGKVTDTQYF
cdr3_nt: TGCGCCAGCAGCAAACGACAGGGGAAAGTTACAGATACGCAGTATTTT

v_call: TRBV7-2
cdr3_length: 15
clone_size: .
j_call: TRBJ2-3
d_call: TRBD2
cdr3_aa: CASSRQSGEADTQYF
cdr3_nt: TGTGCCAGCAGCCGACAAAGCGGGGAGGCAGATACGCAGTATTTT

v_call: TRBV5-6
cdr3_length: 16
clone_size: once
j_call: TRBJ2-7
d_call: TRBD2
cdr3_aa: CASSRTSGGAMYEQYF
cdr3_nt: TGTGCCAGCAGCCGGACTAGCGGGGGGGCCATGTACGAGCAGTACTTC

v_call: TRBV7-7
cdr3_length: 14
clone_size: .
j_call: TRBJ2-3
d_call: .
cdr3_aa: CASSLGTGLDTQYF
cdr3_nt: TGTGCTAGCAGCTTAGGGACTGGTCTAGATACGCAGTATTTT

v_call: TRBV6-5
cdr3_length: 14
clone_size: .
j_call: TRBJ1-1
d_call: .
cdr3_aa: CASIKGEGRTEAFF
cdr3_nt: TGTGCCAGCATCAAAGGGGAGGGGAGGACTGAAGCTTTCTTT

v_call: TRBV5-1
cdr3_length: 15
clone_size: .
j_call: TRBJ2-7
d_call: TRBD2
cdr3_aa: CASSSTSGRYYEQYF
cdr3_nt: TGCGCCAGCAGCTCAACTAGCGGGCGATACTACGAGCAGTACTTC

v_call: TRBV9
cdr3_length: 14
clone_size: .
j_call: TRBJ1-6
d_call: TRBD1
cdr3_aa: CASSVGQANSPLHF
cdr3_nt: TGTGCCAGCAGCGTTGGACAGGCTAATTCACCCCTCCACTTT

v_call: TRBV11-3
cdr3_length: 13
clone_size: .
j_call: TRBJ1-1
d_call: .
cdr3_aa: CASSLDSGAEAFF
cdr3_nt: TGTGCCAGCAGCTTAGATAGTGGGGCTGAAGCTTTCTTT

v_call: TRBV18
cdr3_length: 13
clone_size: few
j_call: TRBJ2-7
d_call: TRBD1
cdr3_aa: CASSHGTANEQYF
cdr3_nt: TGTGCCAGCTCGCACGGGACAGCGAACGAGCAGTACTTC

v_call: TRBV6-1
cdr3_length: 13
clone_size: .
j_call: TRBJ1-2
d_call: .
cdr3_aa: CASSEARSDGYTF
cdr3_nt: TGTGCCAGCAGTGAAGCGCGGTCGGATGGCTACACCTTC

v_call: TRBV29-1
cdr3_length: 13
clone_size: .
j_call: TRBJ2-3
d_call: .
cdr3_aa: CSVATRVTDTQYF
cdr3_nt: TGCAGCGTTGCCACTAGGGTCACAGATACGCAGTATTTT

v_call: TRBV4-2
cdr3_length: 15
clone_size: .
j_call: TRBJ1-1
d_call: .
cdr3_aa: CASSQEVVLNTEAFF
cdr3_nt: TGTGCCAGCAGCCAAGAGGTAGTGTTGAACACTGAAGCTTTCTTT

v_call: TRBV7-6
cdr3_length: 14
clone_size: .
j_call: TRBJ1-6
d_call: .
cdr3_aa: CASSLATANSPLHF
cdr3_nt: TGTGCCAGCAGCTTAGCCACAGCCAATTCACCCCTCCACTTT

v_call: TRBV5-1
cdr3_length: 16
clone_size: .
j_call: TRBJ2-3
d_call: TRBD2
cdr3_aa: CASRNGEGGVRDTQYF
cdr3_nt: TGCGCCAGCAGGAATGGGGAGGGAGGGGTGAGAGATACGCAGTATTTT

v_call: TRBV7-7
cdr3_length: 14
clone_size: .
j_call: TRBJ2-5
d_call: .
cdr3_aa: CASSSGTLQETQYF
cdr3_nt: TGTGCTAGCAGCTCCGGAACACTTCAAGAGACCCAGTACTTC

v_call: TRBV6-1
cdr3_length: 16
clone_size: .
j_call: TRBJ2-7
d_call: .
cdr3_aa: CASSAAGRGRGYEQYF
cdr3_nt: TGTGCCAGCAGTGCCGCAGGGAGAGGACGTGGCTACGAGCAGTACTTC

v_call: TRBV5-4
cdr3_length: 15
clone_size: once
j_call: TRBJ2-3
d_call: TRBD1
cdr3_aa: CASSPGQGGTDTQYF
cdr3_nt: TGTGCCAGCAGCCCGGGACAGGGGGGCACAGATACGCAGTATTTT

v_call: TRBV7-8
cdr3_length: 16
clone_size: .
j_call: TRBJ2-5
d_call: TRBD2
cdr3_aa: CASSSKRLAGAETQYF
cdr3_nt: TGTGCCAGCAGCTCAAAACGACTAGCGGGGGCAGAGACCCAGTACTTC

v_call: TRBV7-9
cdr3_length: 16
clone_size: .
j_call: TRBJ2-2
d_call: .
cdr3_aa: CASSFRRGPYTGELFF
cdr3_nt: TGTGCCAGCAGCTTTCGGCGGGGGCCCTACACCGGGGAGCTGTTTTTT

v_call: TRBV21-1
cdr3_length: 15
clone_size: .
j_call: TRBJ1-1
d_call: .
cdr3_aa: CASSVRDRGSNEAFF
cdr3_nt: TGTGCCAGCAGCGTCCGGGACAGGGGTTCGAATGAAGCTTTCTTT

v_call: TRBV18
cdr3_length: 13
clone_size: .
j_call: TRBJ2-5
d_call: .
cdr3_aa: CASSPREQETQYF
cdr3_nt: TGTGCCAGCTCACCCAGGGAACAAGAGACCCAGTACTTC

v_call: TRBV5-1
cdr3_length: 15
clone_size: .
j_call: TRBJ2-2
d_call: .
cdr3_aa: CASSPSGANTGELFF
cdr3_nt: TGCGCCAGCAGCCCATCTGGCGCGAACACCGGGGAGCTGTTTTTT

v_call: TRBV27
cdr3_length: 13
clone_size: .
j_call: TRBJ1-6
d_call: .
cdr3_aa: CASSPGGLSPLHF
cdr3_nt: TGTGCCAGCAGTCCTGGGGGGCTCTCACCCCTCCACTTT